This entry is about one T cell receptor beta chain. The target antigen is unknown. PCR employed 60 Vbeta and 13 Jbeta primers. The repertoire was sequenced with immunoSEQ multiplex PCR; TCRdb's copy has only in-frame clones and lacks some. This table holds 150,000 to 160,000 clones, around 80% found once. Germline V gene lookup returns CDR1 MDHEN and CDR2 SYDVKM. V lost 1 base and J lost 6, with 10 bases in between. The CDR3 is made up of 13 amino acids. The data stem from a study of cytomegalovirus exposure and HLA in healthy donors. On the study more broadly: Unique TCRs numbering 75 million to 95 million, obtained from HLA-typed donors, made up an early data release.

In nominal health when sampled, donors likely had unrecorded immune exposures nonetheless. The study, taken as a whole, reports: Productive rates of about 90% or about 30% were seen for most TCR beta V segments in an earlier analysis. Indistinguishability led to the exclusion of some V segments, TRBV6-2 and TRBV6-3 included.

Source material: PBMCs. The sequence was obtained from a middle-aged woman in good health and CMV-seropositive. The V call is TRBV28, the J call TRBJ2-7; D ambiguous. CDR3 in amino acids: CASSLSPAGEQYF. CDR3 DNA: TGTGCCAGCAGTTTATCCCCGGCAGGCGAGCAGTACTTC.